This TCR beta chain stems from a study of T cell repertoires in cytomegalovirus infection. Across the study: In public TCR beta signatures, there were indications of both CMV infection and matching HLA type.

The CDR3 sequence is 16 residues long. Per germline, CDR1 DFQATT and CDR2 SNEGSKA (reference sequence). Trimming took 1 base from V and 3 from J; bases not matched to a gene: 8. Points on this clonotype: Its antigen remains unknown.

TCRdb fed the reads into MiXCR, producing one record per CDR3 protein. Of roughly 320,000 distinct CDR3 sequences in the sample, about a tenth were seen once. Whole-study findings and limits: In two of eight donors, the top clonotype was HLA-C-restricted CMV-specific. There were carriers of CMV plus the relevant HLA, and cumulative public TCR beta family frequency identified them.

The chain couples TRBV20-1 to TRBJ1-3; 8 nucleotides agree with TRBD1. What was sequenced was PBMCs. This sequence originates from a human donor in good health (CMV status not recorded). Some clones in this sample may be carry-over from other donors' samples. CDR3 region: CSARAFYRGDGNTIYF. The CDR3, as DNA: TGCAGTGCTAGAGCGTTTTACAGGGGGGATGGAAACACCATATATTTT.